This T cell receptor beta chain was sequenced for a study of T cell responses to AZD1222 COVID-19 vaccine. The study, taken as a whole, reports: With dominance at 160-218 and 743-854, vaccine-associated CD4 TCRs spanned spike.

The V gene's germline CDR1 is LNHDA and CDR2 SQIVND (reference sequence). This CDR3 has 12 residues. V was trimmed by 3 bases and J by 12 bases, leaving 12 bases between them. Libraries were prepared by immunoSEQ multiplex PCR; TCRdb keeps only in-frame clonotypes and omits some of them. This table holds about 180,000 clones, about nine tenths found once. Of note for this clone: Antigen: not known.

This chain uses TRBV19 with TRBJ2-1, with D perhaps TRBD2 (6 bases). This clonotype was sampled from an adult who received the AZD1222 COVID-19 vaccine. The sequencing used peripheral blood, collected 28 days after the second AZD1222 dose. The CDR3 reads CASSILSGLQFF. DNA of the CDR3: TGTGCCAGTAGTATCCTTAGCGGCCTGCAGTTCTTC. Variable domain in full (rest from reference TRBV19 and TRBJ2-1): DGGITQSPKYLFRKEGQNVTLSCEQNLNHDAMYWYRQDPGQGLRLIYYSQIVNDFQKGDIAEGYSVSREKKESFPLTVTSAQKNPTAFYLCASSILSGLQFFGPGTRLTVL.